This T cell receptor (beta chain) was profiled in a study of blood T cell repertoires in COVID-19. Study background: Samples representing acute and convalescent COVID-19 were sourced from the United States, Italy and Spain. PBMCs, B-cell-depleted T cells, or T cells were the source of the cDNA or gDNA that made up the material.

Source study methods: How many nucleated cells were present was estimated from reference gene primer amplification. Some clones are missing from TCRdb's copy, which holds only in-frame ones; the method was immunoSEQ multiplex PCR. The V and J calls and clone size are taken from that table; D and trimming were inferred from the DNA. The sample consists of about 190,000 clones, almost 85% of them appearing once. V was clipped by 4 bases and J by 6 bases, with 12 bases between them. Germline V gene data show CDR1 as KGHSH and CDR2 as LQKENI. The CDR3 sequence is 13 residues long. The TCR comes from a woman in her seventies with active or convalescent COVID-19. The material sequenced was peripheral blood. The rearrangement links TRBV18 to TRBJ1-2; D is ambiguous. CDR3 sequence reads: CASSRSGENGYTF. In DNA form, the CDR3 reads TGTGCCAGCTCACGGAGCGGTGAGAATGGCTACACCTTC.